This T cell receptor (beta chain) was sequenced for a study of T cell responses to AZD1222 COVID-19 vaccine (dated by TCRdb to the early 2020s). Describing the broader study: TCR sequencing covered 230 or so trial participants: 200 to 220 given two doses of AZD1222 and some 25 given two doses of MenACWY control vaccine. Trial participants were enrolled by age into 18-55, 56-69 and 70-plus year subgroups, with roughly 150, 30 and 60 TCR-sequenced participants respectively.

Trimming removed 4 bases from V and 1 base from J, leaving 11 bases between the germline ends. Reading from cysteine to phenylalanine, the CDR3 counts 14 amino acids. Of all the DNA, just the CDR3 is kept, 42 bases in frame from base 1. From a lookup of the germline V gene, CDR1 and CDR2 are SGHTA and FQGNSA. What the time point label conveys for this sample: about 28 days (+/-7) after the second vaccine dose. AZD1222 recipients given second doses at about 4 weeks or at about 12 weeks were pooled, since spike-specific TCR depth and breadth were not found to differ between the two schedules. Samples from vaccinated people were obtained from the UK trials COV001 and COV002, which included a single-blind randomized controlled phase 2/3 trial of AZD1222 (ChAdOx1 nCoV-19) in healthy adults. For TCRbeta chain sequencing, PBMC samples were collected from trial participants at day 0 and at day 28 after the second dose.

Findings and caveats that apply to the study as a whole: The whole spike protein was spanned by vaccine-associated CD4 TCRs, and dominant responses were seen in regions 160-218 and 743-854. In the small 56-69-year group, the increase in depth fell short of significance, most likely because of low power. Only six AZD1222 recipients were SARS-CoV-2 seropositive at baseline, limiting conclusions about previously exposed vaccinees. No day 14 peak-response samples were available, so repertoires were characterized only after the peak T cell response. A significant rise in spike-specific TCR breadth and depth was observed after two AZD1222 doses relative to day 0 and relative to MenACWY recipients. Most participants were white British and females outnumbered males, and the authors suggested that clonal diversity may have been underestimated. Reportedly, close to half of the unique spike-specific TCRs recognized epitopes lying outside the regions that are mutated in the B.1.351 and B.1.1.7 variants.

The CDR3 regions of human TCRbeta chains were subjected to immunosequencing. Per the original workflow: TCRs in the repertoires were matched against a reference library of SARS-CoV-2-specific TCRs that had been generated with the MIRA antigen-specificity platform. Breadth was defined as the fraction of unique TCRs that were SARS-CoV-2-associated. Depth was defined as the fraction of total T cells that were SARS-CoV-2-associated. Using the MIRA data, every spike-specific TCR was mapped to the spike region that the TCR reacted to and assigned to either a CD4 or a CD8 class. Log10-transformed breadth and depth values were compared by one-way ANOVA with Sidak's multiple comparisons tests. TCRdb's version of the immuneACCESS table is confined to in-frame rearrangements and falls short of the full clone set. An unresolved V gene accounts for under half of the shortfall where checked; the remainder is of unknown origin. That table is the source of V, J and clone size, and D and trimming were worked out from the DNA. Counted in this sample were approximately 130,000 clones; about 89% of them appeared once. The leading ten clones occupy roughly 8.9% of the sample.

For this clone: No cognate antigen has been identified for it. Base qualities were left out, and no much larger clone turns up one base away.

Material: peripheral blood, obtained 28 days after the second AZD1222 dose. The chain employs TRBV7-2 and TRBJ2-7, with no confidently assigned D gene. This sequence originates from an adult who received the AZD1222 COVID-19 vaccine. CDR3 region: CASSSLVGSYEQYF. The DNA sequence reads TGTGCCAGCAGCTCTCTGGTCGGTTCCTACGAGCAGTACTTC.